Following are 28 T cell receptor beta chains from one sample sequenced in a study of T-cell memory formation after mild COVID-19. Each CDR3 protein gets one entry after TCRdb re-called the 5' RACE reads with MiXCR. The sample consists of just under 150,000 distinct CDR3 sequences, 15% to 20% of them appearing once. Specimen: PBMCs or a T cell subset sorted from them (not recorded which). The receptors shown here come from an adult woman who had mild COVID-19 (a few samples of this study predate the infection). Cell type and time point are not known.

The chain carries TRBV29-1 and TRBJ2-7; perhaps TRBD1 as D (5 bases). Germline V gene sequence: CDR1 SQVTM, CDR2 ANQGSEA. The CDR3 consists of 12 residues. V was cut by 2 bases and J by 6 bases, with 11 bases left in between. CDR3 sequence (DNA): TGCAGCGTTGAATCAGGGAAAAGCGAGCAGTACTTC. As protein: CSVESGKSEQYF.

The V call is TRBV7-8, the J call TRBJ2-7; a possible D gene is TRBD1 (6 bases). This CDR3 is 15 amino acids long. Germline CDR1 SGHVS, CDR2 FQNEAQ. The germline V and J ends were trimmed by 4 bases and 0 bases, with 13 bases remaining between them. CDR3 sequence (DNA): TGTGCCAGCAGCTCGCGGACAGTAGACTCCTACGAGCAGTACTTC. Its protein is CASSSRTVDSYEQYF.

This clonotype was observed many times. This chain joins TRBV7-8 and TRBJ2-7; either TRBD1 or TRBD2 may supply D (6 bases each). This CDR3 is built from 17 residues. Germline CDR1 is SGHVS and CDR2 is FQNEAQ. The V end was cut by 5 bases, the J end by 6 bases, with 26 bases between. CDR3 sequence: CASSPSRGPARKIEQYF. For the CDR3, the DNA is TGTGCCAGCAGCCCGTCCCGGGGGCCTGCCCGCAAAATCGAGCAGTACTTC. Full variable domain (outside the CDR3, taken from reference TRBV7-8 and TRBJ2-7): GAGVSQSPRYKVAKRGQDVALRCDPISGHVSLFWYQQALGQGPEFLTYFQNEAQLDKSGLPSDRFFAERPEGSVSTLKIQRTQQEDSAVYLCASSPSRGPARKIEQYFGPGTRLTVT.

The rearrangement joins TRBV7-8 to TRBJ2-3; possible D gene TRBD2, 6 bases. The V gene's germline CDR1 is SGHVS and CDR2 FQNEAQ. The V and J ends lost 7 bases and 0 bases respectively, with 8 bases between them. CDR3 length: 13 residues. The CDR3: CASNGGSTDTQYF. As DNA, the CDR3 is TGTGCCAGCAACGGGGGAAGCACAGATACGCAGTATTTT.

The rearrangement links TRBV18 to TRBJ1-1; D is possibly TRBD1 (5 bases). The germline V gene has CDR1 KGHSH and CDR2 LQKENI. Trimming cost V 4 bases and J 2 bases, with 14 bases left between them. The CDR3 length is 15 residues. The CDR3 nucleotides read TGTGCCAGCTCACAACGAGATTGGGGCAACACTGAAGCTTTCTTT. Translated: CASSQRDWGNTEAFF. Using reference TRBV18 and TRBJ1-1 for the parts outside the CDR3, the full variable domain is NAGVMQNPRHLVRRRGQEARLRCSPMKGHSHVYWYRQLPEEGLKFMVYLQKENIIDESGMPKERFSAEFPKEGPSILRIQQVVRGDSAAYFCASSQRDWGNTEAFFGQGTRLTVV.

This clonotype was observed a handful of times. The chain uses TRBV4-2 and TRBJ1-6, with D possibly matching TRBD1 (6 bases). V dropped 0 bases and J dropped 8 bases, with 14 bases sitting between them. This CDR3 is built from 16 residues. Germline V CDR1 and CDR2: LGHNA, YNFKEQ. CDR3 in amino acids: CASSQDPGQWHSPLHF. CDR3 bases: TGTGCCAGCAGCCAAGATCCCGGACAGTGGCATTCACCCCTCCACTTT.

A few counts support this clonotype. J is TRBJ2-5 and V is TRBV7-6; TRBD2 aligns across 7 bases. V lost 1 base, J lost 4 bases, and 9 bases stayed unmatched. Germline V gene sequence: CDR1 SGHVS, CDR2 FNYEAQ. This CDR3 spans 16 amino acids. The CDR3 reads CASSLGASGASETQYF. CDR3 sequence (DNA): TGTGCCAGCAGCTTAGGGGCCAGCGGGGCCTCAGAGACCCAGTACTTC.

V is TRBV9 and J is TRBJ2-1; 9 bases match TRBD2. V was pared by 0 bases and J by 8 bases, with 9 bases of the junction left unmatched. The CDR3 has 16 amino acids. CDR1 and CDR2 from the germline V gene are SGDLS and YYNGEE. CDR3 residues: CASSVDESGRSHEQFF. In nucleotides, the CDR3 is TGTGCCAGCAGCGTAGATGAGAGCGGGAGGTCACATGAGCAGTTCTTC.

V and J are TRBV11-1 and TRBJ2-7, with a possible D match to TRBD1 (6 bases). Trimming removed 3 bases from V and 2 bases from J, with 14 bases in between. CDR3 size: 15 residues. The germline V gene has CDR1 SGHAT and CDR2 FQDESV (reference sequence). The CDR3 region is CASSFSGTQTYEQYF. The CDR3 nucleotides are TGTGCCAGCAGCTTTTCCGGGACACAGACCTACGAGCAGTACTTC.

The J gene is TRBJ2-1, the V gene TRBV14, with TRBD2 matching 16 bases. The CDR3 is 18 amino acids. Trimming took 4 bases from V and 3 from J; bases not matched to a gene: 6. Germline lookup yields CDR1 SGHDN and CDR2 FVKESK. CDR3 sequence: CASSPGLAGGKIYNEQFF. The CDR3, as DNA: TGTGCCAGCAGCCCGGGACTAGCGGGAGGGAAGATCTACAATGAGCAGTTCTTC.

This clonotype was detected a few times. In DNA form, the CDR3 reads TGTGCCAGCAAAAACCCCCGGGACTCTCCAGTGCCCCAGCATTTT. Translation gives CASKNPRDSPVPQHF. The chain uses TRBV6-6 and TRBJ1-5, with D possibly TRBD1 on 5 matching bases. Looked up from germline, CDR1 is MNHNY and CDR2 is SVGAGI (reference sequence). This CDR3 contains 15 residues. V lost 7 bases and J 9 bases, leaving 22 bases between the germline ends.

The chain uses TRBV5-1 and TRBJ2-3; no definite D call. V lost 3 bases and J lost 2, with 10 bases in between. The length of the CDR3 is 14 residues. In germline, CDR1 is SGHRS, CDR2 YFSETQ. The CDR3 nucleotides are TGCGCCAGCAGCTCCTCGGGTGTCACAGATACGCAGTATTTT. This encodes CASSSSGVTDTQYF.

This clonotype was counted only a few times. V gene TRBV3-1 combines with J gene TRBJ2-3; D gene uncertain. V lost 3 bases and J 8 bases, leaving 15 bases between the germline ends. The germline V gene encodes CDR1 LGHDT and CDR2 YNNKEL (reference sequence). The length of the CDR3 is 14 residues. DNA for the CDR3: TGTGCCAGCAGCCACGCCTATTCGTCTACTACGCAGTATTTT. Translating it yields CASSHAYSSTTQYF.

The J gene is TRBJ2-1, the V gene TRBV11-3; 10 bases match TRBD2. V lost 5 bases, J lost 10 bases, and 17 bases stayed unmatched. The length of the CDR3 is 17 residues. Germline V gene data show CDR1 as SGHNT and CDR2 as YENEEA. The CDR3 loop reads CASSTRGASGGLVEQFF. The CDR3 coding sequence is TGTGCCAGCAGCACCCGAGGGGCTAGCGGGGGCCTGGTGGAGCAGTTCTTC.

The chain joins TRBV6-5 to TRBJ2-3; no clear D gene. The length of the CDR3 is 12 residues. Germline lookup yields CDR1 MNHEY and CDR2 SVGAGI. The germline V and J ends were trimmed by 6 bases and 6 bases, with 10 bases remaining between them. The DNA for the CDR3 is TGTGCCAGCAGGGCGTCCTCGGATACGCAGTATTTT. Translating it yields CASRASSDTQYF.

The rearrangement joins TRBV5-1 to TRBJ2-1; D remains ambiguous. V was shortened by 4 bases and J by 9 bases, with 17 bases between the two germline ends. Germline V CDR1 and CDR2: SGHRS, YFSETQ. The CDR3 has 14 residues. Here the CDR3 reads CASSPEVGFSEQFF. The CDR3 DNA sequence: TGCGCCAGCAGCCCAGAAGTTGGTTTTAGTGAGCAGTTCTTC.

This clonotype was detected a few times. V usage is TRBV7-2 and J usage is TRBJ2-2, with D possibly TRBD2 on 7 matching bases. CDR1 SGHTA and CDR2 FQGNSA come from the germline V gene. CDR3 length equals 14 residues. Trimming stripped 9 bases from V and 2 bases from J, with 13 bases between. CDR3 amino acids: CARGAAGNTGELFF. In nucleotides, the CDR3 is TGTGCCAGGGGGGCAGCGGGAAACACCGGGGAGCTGTTTTTT.

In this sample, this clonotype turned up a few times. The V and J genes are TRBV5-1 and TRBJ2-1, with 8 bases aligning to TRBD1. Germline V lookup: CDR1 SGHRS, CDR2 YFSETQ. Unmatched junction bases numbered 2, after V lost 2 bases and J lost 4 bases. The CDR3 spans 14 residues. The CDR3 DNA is TGCGCCAGCAGCTTACGGGACAGGTACAATGAGCAGTTCTTC. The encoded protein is CASSLRDRYNEQFF.

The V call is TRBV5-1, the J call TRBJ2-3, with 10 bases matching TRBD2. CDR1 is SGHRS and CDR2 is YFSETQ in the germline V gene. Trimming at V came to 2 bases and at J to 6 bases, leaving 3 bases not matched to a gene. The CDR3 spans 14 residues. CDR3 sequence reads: CASSFTSGEDTQYF. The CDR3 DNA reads TGCGCCAGCAGCTTCACTAGCGGGGAGGATACGCAGTATTTT.

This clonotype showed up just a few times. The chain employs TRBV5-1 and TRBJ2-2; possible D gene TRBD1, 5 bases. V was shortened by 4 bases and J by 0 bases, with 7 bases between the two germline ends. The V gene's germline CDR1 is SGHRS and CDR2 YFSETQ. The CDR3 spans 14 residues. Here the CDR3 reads CASSETANTGELFF. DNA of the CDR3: TGCGCCAGCAGCGAGACAGCGAACACCGGGGAGCTGTTTTTT.

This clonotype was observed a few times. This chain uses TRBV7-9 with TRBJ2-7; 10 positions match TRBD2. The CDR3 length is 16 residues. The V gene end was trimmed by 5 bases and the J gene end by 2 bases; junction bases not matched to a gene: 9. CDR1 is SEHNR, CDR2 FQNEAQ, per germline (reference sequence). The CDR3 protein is CASSPRRTSGPYEQYF. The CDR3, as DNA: TGTGCCAGCAGCCCGAGAAGGACTAGCGGCCCCTACGAGCAGTACTTC.

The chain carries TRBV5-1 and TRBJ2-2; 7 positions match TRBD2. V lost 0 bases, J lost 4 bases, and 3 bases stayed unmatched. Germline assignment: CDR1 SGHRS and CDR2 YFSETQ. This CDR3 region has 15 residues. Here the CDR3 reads CASSLDPGGTGELFF. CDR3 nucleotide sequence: TGCGCCAGCAGCTTGGACCCGGGGGGCACCGGGGAGCTGTTTTTT.

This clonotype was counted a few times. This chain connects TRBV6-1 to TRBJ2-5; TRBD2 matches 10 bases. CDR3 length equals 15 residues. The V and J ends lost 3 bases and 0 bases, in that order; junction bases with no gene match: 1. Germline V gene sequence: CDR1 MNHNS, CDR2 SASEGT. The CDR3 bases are TGTGCCAGCAGTGACCTAGCGGGGGACCAAGAGACCCAGTACTTC. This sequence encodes CASSDLAGDQETQYF.

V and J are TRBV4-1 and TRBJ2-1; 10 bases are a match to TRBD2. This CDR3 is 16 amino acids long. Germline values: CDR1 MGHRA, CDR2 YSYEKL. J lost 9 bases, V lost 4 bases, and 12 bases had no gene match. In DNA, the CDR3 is TGCGCCAGCAGCCCCCACGAGCGGGGGGGCAAGGGTGAGCAGTTCTTC. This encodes CASSPHERGGKGEQFF.

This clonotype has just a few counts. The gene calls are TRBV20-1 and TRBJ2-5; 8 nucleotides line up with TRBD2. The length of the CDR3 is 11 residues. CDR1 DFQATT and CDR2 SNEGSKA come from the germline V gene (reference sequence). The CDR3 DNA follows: TGCACATCGGGAGGGAAAGAGACCCAGTACTTC. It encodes CTSGGKETQYF.

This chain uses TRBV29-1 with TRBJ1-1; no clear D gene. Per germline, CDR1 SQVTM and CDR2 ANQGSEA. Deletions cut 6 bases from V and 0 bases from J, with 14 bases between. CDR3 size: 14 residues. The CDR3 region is CSVAREGMNTEAFF. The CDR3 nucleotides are TGCAGCGTCGCTCGGGAGGGAATGAACACTGAAGCTTTCTTT.

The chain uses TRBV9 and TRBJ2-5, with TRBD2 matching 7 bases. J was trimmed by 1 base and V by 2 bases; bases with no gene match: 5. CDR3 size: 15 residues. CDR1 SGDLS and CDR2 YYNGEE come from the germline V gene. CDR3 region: CASSVLAGFQETQYF. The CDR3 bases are TGTGCCAGCAGCGTCTTAGCGGGCTTCCAAGAGACCCAGTACTTC. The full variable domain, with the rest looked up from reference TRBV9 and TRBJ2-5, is DSGVTQTPKHLITATGQRVTLRCSPRSGDLSVYWYQQSLDQGLQFLIQYYNGEERAKGNILERFSAQQFPDLHSELNLSSLELGDSALYFCASSVLAGFQETQYFGPGTRLLVL.

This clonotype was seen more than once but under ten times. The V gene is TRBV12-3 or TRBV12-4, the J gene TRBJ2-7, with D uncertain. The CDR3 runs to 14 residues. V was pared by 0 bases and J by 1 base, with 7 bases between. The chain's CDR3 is CASSLAYRSYEQYF. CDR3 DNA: TGTGCCAGCAGTTTAGCGTACCGATCCTACGAGCAGTACTTC.